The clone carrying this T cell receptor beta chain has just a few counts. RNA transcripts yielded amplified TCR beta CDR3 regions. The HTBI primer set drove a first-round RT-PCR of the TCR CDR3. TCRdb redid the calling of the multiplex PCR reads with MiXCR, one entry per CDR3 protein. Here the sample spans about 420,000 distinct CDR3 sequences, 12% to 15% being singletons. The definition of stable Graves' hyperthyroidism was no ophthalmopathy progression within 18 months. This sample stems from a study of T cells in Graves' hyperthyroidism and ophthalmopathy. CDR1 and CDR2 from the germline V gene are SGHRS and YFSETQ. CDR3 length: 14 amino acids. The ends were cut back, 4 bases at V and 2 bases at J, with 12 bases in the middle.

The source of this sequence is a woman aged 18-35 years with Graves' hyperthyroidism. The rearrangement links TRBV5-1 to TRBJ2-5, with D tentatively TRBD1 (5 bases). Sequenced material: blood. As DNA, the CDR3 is TGCGCCAGCAGCCCTTGGACACCTCAAGAGACCCAGTACTTC. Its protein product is CASSPWTPQETQYF.